The sequence of this T cell receptor (beta chain) was determined in a study of blood T cell repertoires in COVID-19. Overall study context: Researchers got acute and convalescent COVID-19 samples from the United States, Italy and Spain. The analysed material was cDNA or gDNA that came from T cells, B-cell-depleted T cells, or PBMCs.

Germline V CDR1 and CDR2: ENHRY, SYGVKD. There are 11 residues in the CDR3. The V end lost 4 bases, the J end lost 7 bases, and 5 bases lay between the germline ends. Authors' processing steps: Nucleated cell counts were estimated from reference gene primer amplification. TCRdb's table, derived via immunoSEQ multiplex PCR, lists solely in-frame clones and lacks some. V, J and clone size were drawn from that table, and D and trimming were deduced from the DNA. The sample shows some 20,000 clones, around 87% of them seen only once. The specimen sequenced was peripheral blood. This receptor was identified in a human donor in a cohort sampled during active COVID-19. V is TRBV10-3 and J is TRBJ2-1; no definite D call. The CDR3 DNA is TGTGCCATCAGTGTCGGGAATGAGCAGTTCTTC. Its translation: CAISVGNEQFF.